The 26 T cell receptor beta chains reported below all come from one sample, sequenced in a study of shared clonotypes between healthy human individuals. TCRdb's table, derived via immunoSEQ multiplex PCR, lists solely in-frame clones and lacks some. The table has about 1 million clones, roughly 75% seen once. What was sequenced was memory CD4+ T cells sorted from blood. Specified subset: CD45RA-negative fraction. These receptor sequences come from a young man in good health.

This chain uses TRBV19 with TRBJ1-5; 8 positions agree with TRBD1. Losses at the gene ends were 6 bases for V and 4 bases for J; bases not matched to a gene: 5. The germline CDR1 and CDR2 sequences are LNHDA and SQIVND (reference sequence). CDR3 length: 14 amino acids. The CDR3 region is CASSLGTGNQPQHF. CDR3 nucleotide sequence: TGTGCCAGTAGCCTCGGGACAGGTAATCAGCCCCAGCATTTT.

This clone appeared a few times. J is TRBJ1-5 and V is TRBV30, with no clear D. This CDR3 spans 14 amino acids. Per germline, CDR1 GTSNPN and CDR2 SVGIG (reference sequence). Trimming shortened V by 3 bases and J by 7 bases, and 16 bases separated the two germline ends. The CDR3 region is CAWSGSGERQPQHF. CDR3 nucleotide sequence: TGTGCCTGGAGCGGTAGTGGCGAACGGCAGCCCCAGCATTTT. The variable domain in full, completed from reference TRBV30 and TRBJ1-5, reads SQTIHQWPATLVQPVGSPLSLECTVEGTSNPNLYWYRQAAGRGLQLLFYSVGIGQISSEVPQNLSASRPQDRQFILSSKKLLLSDSGFYLCAWSGSGERQPQHFGDGTRLSIL.

This clone has just one count. V is TRBV5-6 and J is TRBJ2-3, with unresolved D. Deletions cut 3 bases from V and 0 bases from J, with 5 bases between. There are 13 residues in the CDR3. Looked up from germline, CDR1 is SGHDT and CDR2 is YYEEEE. CDR3 protein: CASSWPSTDTQYF. The CDR3 bases are TGTGCCAGCAGCTGGCCTAGCACAGATACGCAGTATTTT.

This clone was seen only a few times. The V gene is TRBV28, the J gene TRBJ1-6, with D perhaps matching TRBD1 (5 bases). Germline V lookup: CDR1 MDHEN, CDR2 SYDVKM. V lost 6 bases and J 7 bases, leaving 7 bases between the germline ends. The CDR3 is 12 amino acids. CDR3 amino acids: CASREGNSPLHF. The CDR3 DNA sequence: TGTGCCAGCAGAGAGGGGAATTCACCCCTCCACTTT.

The chain links TRBV18 to TRBJ2-7; D unclear. Germline assignment: CDR1 KGHSH and CDR2 LQKENI. This CDR3 is 13 amino acids long. The V end lost 4 bases, the J end lost 2 bases, and 9 bases lay between the germline ends. The CDR3 protein is CASSLSSTYEQYF. CDR3 in DNA: TGTGCCAGCTCACTCTCCTCGACCTACGAGCAGTACTTC.

The chain employs TRBV28 and TRBJ1-6; D may be TRBD1 (5 bases). V lost 4 bases to trimming and J lost 11 bases, with 21 bases between them. The CDR3 length is 16 residues. CDR1 MDHEN and CDR2 SYDVKM come from the germline V gene. Here the CDR3 DNA reads TGTGCCAGCAGTTCTACCGGACAACTAGATTTTCCACCCCTCCACTTT. Translating it yields CASSSTGQLDFPPLHF.

The chain joins TRBV5-1 to TRBJ1-1; 9 nucleotides agree with TRBD1. The V segment lost 6 bases and the J segment 1 base; nucleotides outside the gene matches: 7. This CDR3 comprises 15 residues. Germline values: CDR1 SGHRS, CDR2 YFSETQ. The CDR3 here is CASKKRTGENTEAFF. The DNA of the CDR3 is TGCGCCAGCAAAAAGAGGACAGGGGAGAACACTGAAGCTTTCTTT. The full variable domain, in which reference TRBV5-1 and TRBJ1-1 provide the parts outside the CDR3, is KAGVTQTPRYLIKTRGQQVTLSCSPISGHRSVSWYQQTPGQGLQFLFEYFSETQRNKGNFPGRFSGRQFSNSRSEMNVSTLELGDSALYLCASKKRTGENTEAFFGQGTRLTVV.

The chain combines TRBV6-1 with TRBJ2-1, with D possibly matching TRBD1 (5 bases). Trimming stripped 8 bases from V and 7 bases from J, with 12 bases between. Germline CDR1 and CDR2: MNHNS and SASEGT. The CDR3 extends over 12 amino acids. CDR3 DNA sequence: TGTGCCAGCTTTCAGGGTGGAAATGAGCAGTTCTTC. As protein: CASFQGGNEQFF.

DNA of the CDR3: TGTGCCAGCAGCTTCGCAAGGTCCTACGAGCAGTACTTC. Protein product: CASSFARSYEQYF. V and J are TRBV7-3 and TRBJ2-7; D gene unclear. Germline V gene sequence: CDR1 SGHTA, CDR2 FQGTGA. This CDR3 comprises 13 residues. V dropped 3 bases and J dropped 1 base, with 7 bases sitting between them.

The V and J genes are TRBV14 and TRBJ2-7, with D maybe TRBD1 (5 bases). V lost 2 bases, J lost 6 bases, and 14 bases lay in between. This CDR3 has 14 amino acids. In germline, CDR1 is SGHDN, CDR2 FVKESK. For the CDR3, the DNA is TGTGCCAGCAGCCAACCCCAGGGCTGGTCCGAGCAGTACTTC. This translates into CASSQPQGWSEQYF.

This clone was detected only once. The V and J genes are TRBV5-1 and TRBJ2-1; TRBD1 agrees at 9 bases. The CDR3 is 16 residues long. Trimming removed 3 bases from V and 4 bases from J; junction bases left unmatched: 8. Germline CDR1 reads SGHRS; CDR2 reads YFSETQ. CDR3 sequence (DNA): TGCGCCAGCAGCTCTGATACAGGGGGCCCGTACAATGAGCAGTTCTTC. Amino acids: CASSSDTGGPYNEQFF.

The chain carries TRBV6-1 and TRBJ1-2; TRBD1 matches at 10 bases. The germline V gene encodes CDR1 MNHNS and CDR2 SASEGT. V was pared by 1 base and J by 8 bases, with 4 bases of the junction left unmatched. This CDR3 comprises 14 residues. The CDR3 DNA follows: TGTGCCAGCAGTGAAGGGGACAGGGGTCGAGGCTACACCTTC. Encoded protein: CASSEGDRGRGYTF.

Only a few counts were recorded for this clone. The sample carries other DNA sequences with the same CDR3. J is TRBJ2-3 and V is TRBV7-2; no firm D call. Per the germline V gene, CDR1 is SGHTA and CDR2 is FQGNSA. The CDR3 runs 14 residues. V was clipped by 0 bases and J by 2 bases, with 6 bases between them. This CDR3 is CASSLAGSTDTQYF. CDR3 nucleotide sequence: TGTGCCAGCAGCTTAGCGGGATCCACAGATACGCAGTATTTT.

The CDR3 nucleotides read TGTGCCAGCAGCTCTCGCCTTCAGGGAAAGGAGGAGCAGTTCTTC. Translated, it gives CASSSRLQGKEEQFF. The J gene is TRBJ2-1, the V gene TRBV7-2; D is perhaps TRBD1 (5 bases). Germline values: CDR1 SGHTA, CDR2 FQGNSA. V was shortened by 4 bases and J by 10 bases, with 20 bases between the two germline ends. The CDR3 has 15 amino acids.

The chain carries TRBV6-6 and TRBJ2-7; 8 bases map to TRBD1. The CDR3 consists of 14 residues. V trimming: 4 bases; J trimming: 2 bases; junction bases outside the gene matches: 4. The germline V gene has CDR1 MNHNY and CDR2 SVGAGI (reference sequence). The CDR3 protein is CASSFGQGPYEQYF. CDR3 nucleotides: TGTGCCAGCAGTTTCGGACAGGGACCCTACGAGCAGTACTTC.

This clone was recorded once. This rearrangement joins TRBV19 to TRBJ1-1; possible D gene TRBD1, 6 bases. V lost 1 base and J 4 bases, leaving 13 bases between the germline ends. The germline V gene encodes CDR1 LNHDA and CDR2 SQIVND (reference sequence). The CDR3 sequence is 15 residues long. CDR3 in amino acids: CASSIGQGSGTEAFF. CDR3 sequence (DNA): TGTGCCAGTAGTATAGGCCAGGGGTCGGGCACTGAAGCTTTCTTT. Full variable domain (outside the CDR3, taken from reference TRBV19 and TRBJ1-1): DGGITQSPKYLFRKEGQNVTLSCEQNLNHDAMYWYRQDPGQGLRLIYYSQIVNDFQKGDIAEGYSVSREKKESFPLTVTSAQKNPTAFYLCASSIGQGSGTEAFFGQGTRLTVV.

The chain recombines TRBV11-2 with TRBJ2-3; the D is unclear. Trimming left V 1 base short and J 4 bases short, with 9 bases between. This CDR3 has 14 amino acids. Germline V gives CDR1 SGHAT, CDR2 FQNNGV. CDR3 loop: CASSLVSSPDTQYF. The CDR3 DNA sequence: TGTGCCAGCAGCTTAGTTTCCAGCCCAGATACGCAGTATTTT.

This clone was counted ten times or more. The chain links TRBV2 to TRBJ2-5, with a weak D call TRBD2 (7 bases). Germline assignment: CDR1 SNHLY and CDR2 FYNNEI. The CDR3 sequence is 14 residues long. V was clipped by 7 bases and J by 5 bases, with 17 bases between them. The CDR3 nucleotides read TGTGCCAGCACCCTGGGGGCTAGCGGCGAGACCCAGTACTTC. This sequence encodes CASTLGASGETQYF. Full variable domain (remainder filled in from reference TRBV2 and TRBJ2-5): EPEVTQTPSHQVTQMGQEVILRCVPISNHLYFYWYRQILGQKVEFLVSFYNNEISEKSEIFDDQFSVERPDGSNFTLKIRSTKLEDSAMYFCASTLGASGETQYFGPGTRLLVL.

CDR3 nucleotides: TGTGCCACCGGGAGAGAAGGGGGTTCCGGAACAGATACGCAGTATTTT. This encodes CATGREGGSGTDTQYF. The chain is built from TRBV10-3 and TRBJ2-3, with D perhaps TRBD1 or TRBD2 (6 bases each). The germline V gene has CDR1 ENHRY and CDR2 SYGVKD. V was trimmed by 10 bases and J by 3 bases, leaving 23 bases between them. This CDR3 contains 16 residues.

In this sample, this clone turned up many times. This CDR3 is also generated by other DNA sequences in the sample. The J gene is TRBJ2-5, the V gene TRBV19; no reliable D call. Germline V gene sequence: CDR1 LNHDA, CDR2 SQIVND (reference sequence). Trimming took off 1 base at V and 1 base at J, with 10 bases between the two ends. There are 15 residues in the CDR3. The CDR3 spells CASSIGPLPQETQYF. The CDR3 nucleotides are TGTGCCAGTAGTATAGGTCCATTACCCCAAGAGACCCAGTACTTC.

This clone was seen a few times. The chain combines TRBV9 with TRBJ2-1, with D tentatively TRBD1 or TRBD2 (5 bases each). Germline V gene data show CDR1 as SGDLS and CDR2 as YYNGEE. The CDR3 covers 13 residues. V lost 3 bases to trimming and J lost 5 bases, with 9 bases between them. The CDR3 DNA follows: TGTGCCAGCAGCGCCGGGGCACACAATGAGCAGTTCTTC. This gives the protein CASSAGAHNEQFF.

This chain joins TRBV10-1 and TRBJ1-3; D gene ambiguous. V lost 3 bases, J lost 0 bases, and 6 bases lay in between. The CDR3 length is 14 residues. Germline CDR1 WNHNN, CDR2 SYGVQD (reference sequence). This chain's CDR3 is CASSEDSSGNTIYF. CDR3 nucleotides: TGCGCCAGCAGTGAAGATTCCTCTGGAAACACCATATATTTT.

The chain has TRBV6-5 and TRBJ1-2, with unresolved D. CDR3 length: 14 residues. Trimming removed 0 bases at V and 2 bases at J, with 7 bases between. Germline CDR1 MNHEY, CDR2 SVGAGI. The DNA for the CDR3 is TGTGCCAGCAGTTACTCGAGGCGGAACTATGGCTACACCTTC. Protein sequence: CASSYSRRNYGYTF.

This rearrangement joins TRBV19 to TRBJ1-2, with a possible D match to TRBD1 (5 bases). The CDR3 extends over 16 amino acids. Germline values: CDR1 LNHDA, CDR2 SQIVND (reference sequence). Trimming left V 7 bases short and J 11 bases short, with 29 bases between. Here the CDR3 reads CASTPPGQDDLWWYTF. The CDR3 nucleotides are TGTGCCAGTACCCCCCCGGGGCAGGACGACCTATGGTGGTACACCTTC.

Here the CDR3 DNA reads TGCAGCGCCGCTGACCCCCCCGATACGCAGTATTTT. Protein product: CSAADPPDTQYF. The rearrangement joins TRBV29-1 to TRBJ2-3, with no clear D. The CDR3 consists of 12 residues. V lost 7 bases, J lost 6 bases, and 14 bases lay in between. Germline V gives CDR1 SQVTM, CDR2 ANQGSEA.

The chain combines TRBV5-4 with TRBJ2-2; no firm D call. The V end was cut by 2 bases, the J end by 1 base, with 9 bases between. This CDR3 spans 15 amino acids. Germline-derived CDR1 and CDR2 are SGHNT and YYREEE (reference sequence). The CDR3: CASSFKEKNTGELFF. The CDR3 nucleotides read TGTGCCAGCAGCTTTAAGGAAAAGAACACCGGGGAGCTGTTTTTT.